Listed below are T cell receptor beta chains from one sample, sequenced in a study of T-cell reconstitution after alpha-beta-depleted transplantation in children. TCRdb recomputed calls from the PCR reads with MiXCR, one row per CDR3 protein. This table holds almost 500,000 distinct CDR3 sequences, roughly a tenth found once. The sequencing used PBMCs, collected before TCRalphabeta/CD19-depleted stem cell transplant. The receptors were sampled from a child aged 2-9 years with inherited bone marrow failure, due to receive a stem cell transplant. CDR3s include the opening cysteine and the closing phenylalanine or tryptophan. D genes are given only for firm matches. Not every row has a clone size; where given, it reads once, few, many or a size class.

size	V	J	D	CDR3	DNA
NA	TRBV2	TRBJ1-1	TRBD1	CASSPGQGINTEAFF	TGTGCCAGCAGCCCCGGACAGGGGATTAACACTGAAGCTTTCTTT
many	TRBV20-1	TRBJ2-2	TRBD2	CSAGVAGGSTGELFF	TGCAGTGCCGGAGTAGCGGGAGGAAGCACCGGGGAGCTGTTTTTT
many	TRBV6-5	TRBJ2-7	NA	CASSYYATGASEQYF	TGTGCCAGCAGTTACTACGCGACAGGTGCCTCCGAGCAGTACTTC
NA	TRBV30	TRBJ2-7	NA	CAWSVLKTGEQYF	TGTGCCTGGAGTGTACTCAAAACGGGGGAGCAGTACTTC
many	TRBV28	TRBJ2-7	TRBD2	CASTGTSHPSRGEQYF	TGTGCCAGTACCGGGACTAGCCACCCGTCGCGTGGGGAGCAGTACTTC
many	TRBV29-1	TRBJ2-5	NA	CSVRQERETQYF	TGCAGCGTTCGTCAGGAAAGAGAGACCCAGTACTTC
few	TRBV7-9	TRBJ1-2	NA	CASSLAGSGYTF	TGTGCCAGCAGCTTAGCGGGGAGCGGCTACACCTTC
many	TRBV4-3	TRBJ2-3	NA	CASSQGSFQDTQYF	TGCGCCAGCAGCCAGGGGAGTTTTCAAGATACGCAGTATTTT
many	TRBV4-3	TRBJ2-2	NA	CASSFERTGELFF	TGCGCCAGCAGCTTCGAGCGAACCGGGGAGCTGTTTTTT
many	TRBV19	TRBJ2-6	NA	CASRSGRPGANVLTF	TGTGCCAGTAGGTCTGGGAGACCTGGGGCCAACGTCCTGACTTTC